These T cell receptor beta chains were read from a single sample in a study of vaccination and CD4 T cells after COVID-19. The antigens these receptors bind are not known. One entry per CDR3 protein, called by TCRdb with MiXCR from the PCR reads. The sample has about 18,000 distinct CDR3 sequences; about 50% are singletons. The sample in question was CD4+ T cells from blood, cultured in vitro, obtained after SARS-CoV-2 vaccination. The source is a human donor who had recovered from COVID-19. Both conserved end residues are part of each CDR3. D genes are given only for firm matches. The size of a clone is reported for some rows only, either as once, few or many, or as a class for expanded clones.

v_call	j_call	clone_size	d_call	cdr3_aa	cdr3_nt
TRBV7-9	TRBJ2-7	.	.	CASSSNTSPKNEQYF	TGTGCCAGCAGCTCGAATACGTCCCCGAAGAACGAGCAGTACTTC
TRBV9	TRBJ1-2	.	.	CASSVGTFNYGYTF	TGTGCCAGCAGCGTTGGCACATTTAACTATGGCTACACCTTC
TRBV28	TRBJ2-7	.	.	CASSFSQFRYEQYF	TGTGCCAGCAGTTTTAGTCAGTTTCGCTACGAGCAGTACTTC
TRBV6-2/TRBV6-3	TRBJ2-7	.	.	CASSQGTHGAHEQYF	TGTGCCAGCAGTCAAGGGACTCACGGCGCTCACGAGCAGTACTTC
TRBV7-8	TRBJ1-2	few	.	CASSNTDNYGYTF	TGTGCCAGCAGCAATACGGATAACTATGGCTACACCTTC
TRBV10-1	TRBJ2-3	few	.	CASSEFRGPSTDTQYF	TGCGCCAGCAGTGAGTTCCGTGGACCGAGCACAGATACGCAGTATTTT
TRBV6-2/TRBV6-3	TRBJ1-1	.	.	CASRDSNTEAFF	TGTGCCAGCAGGGATTCGAACACTGAAGCTTTCTTT
TRBV12-3/TRBV12-4	TRBJ2-5	.	TRBD1	CASSSRSRQGQETQYF	TGTGCCAGCAGTTCGAGATCAAGACAGGGACAAGAGACCCAGTACTTC
TRBV27	TRBJ2-7	few	.	CASSARYSYEQYF	TGTGCCAGCAGTGCCCGGTACTCCTACGAGCAGTACTTC
TRBV15	TRBJ1-6	few	TRBD1	CATSRDRGRNSPLHF	TGTGCCACCAGCAGAGACAGGGGGAGGAATTCACCCCTCCACTTT
TRBV21-1	TRBJ2-7	.	.	CASSRRTGGFFSPYYEQYF	TGTGCCAGCAGCAGGAGGACAGGGGGCTTCTTCTCCCCTTACTACGAGCAGTACTTC
TRBV19	TRBJ2-3	few	.	CASSVAHRGTQYF	TGTGCCAGTAGTGTGGCCCACCGGGGTACGCAGTATTTT
TRBV20-1	TRBJ2-7	few	.	CSATPYGPYEQYF	TGCAGTGCTACGCCATACGGGCCCTACGAGCAGTACTTC
TRBV6-1	TRBJ1-1	few	.	CASRWGANTEAFF	TGTGCCAGCAGGTGGGGTGCCAACACTGAAGCTTTCTTT
TRBV6-1	TRBJ1-2	.	TRBD1	CASSKTGVRDGYTF	TGTGCCAGCAGTAAAACAGGGGTCCGAGATGGCTACACCTTC
TRBV12-3/TRBV12-4	TRBJ1-2	.	.	CASSPGGGLRGGYTF	TGTGCCAGCAGCCCGGGCGGGGGGTTGCGCGGTGGCTACACCTTC
TRBV19	TRBJ2-5	once	TRBD1	CASSAGYWTGDLQETQYF	TGTGCCAGTAGTGCCGGCTACTGGACAGGGGACCTGCAAGAGACCCAGTACTTC
TRBV7-2	TRBJ1-4	.	.	CASSFYSRGNEKLFF	TGTGCCAGCAGCTTTTATAGCAGGGGTAATGAAAAACTGTTTTTT
TRBV12-3/TRBV12-4	TRBJ2-5	.	.	CASSLKETQYF	TGTGCCAGCAGTTTAAAAGAGACCCAGTACTTC
TRBV29-1	TRBJ2-5	.	.	CSVDEETQYF	TGCAGCGTTGATGAGGAGACCCAGTACTTC
TRBV11-3	TRBJ1-3	.	TRBD1	CASSLTSGGQGNTIYF	TGTGCCAGCAGTTTAACCTCAGGGGGCCAAGGAAACACCATATATTTT
TRBV19	TRBJ2-5	.	.	CASSINLGQETQYF	TGTGCCAGTAGTATAAACCTGGGTCAAGAGACCCAGTACTTC